A selection of T cell receptor beta chains follows, all from one sample in a study of blood T cell repertoires in COVID-19. The table came from immunoSEQ multiplex PCR; TCRdb's copy has only in-frame clones and leaves some out. Here the sample spans about 200,000 clones, about 93% being singletons. Sequenced sample: peripheral blood. The receptors were gathered from a man in his fifties with acute or convalescent COVID-19. Each CDR3 is given with its conserved first and last residue. D genes are given only for firm matches. Where a row states a size, it is once, few, many or the class of an expanded clone; other rows omit it.

len: 15
d_gene: TRBD1
v_gene: TRBV5-6
abundance: -
j_gene: TRBJ1-2
CDR3aa: CASSFFDRVDYGYTF
CDR3nt: TGTGCCAGCAGCTTTTTCGACAGGGTGGACTATGGCTACACCTTC

len: 13
d_gene: -
v_gene: TRBV27
abundance: -
j_gene: TRBJ1-6
CDR3aa: CASRSSYNSPLHF
CDR3nt: TGTGCCAGCAGGAGCTCCTATAATTCACCCCTCCACTTT

len: 13
d_gene: -
v_gene: TRBV30
abundance: few
j_gene: TRBJ1-5
CDR3aa: CAWSDSGNQPQHF
CDR3nt: TGTGCCTGGAGCGACAGTGGCAATCAGCCCCAGCATTTT

len: 16
d_gene: -
v_gene: TRBV11-2
abundance: -
j_gene: TRBJ2-5
CDR3aa: CASSLDLGGGMETQYF
CDR3nt: TGTGCCAGCAGCTTAGATCTGGGGGGGGGCATGGAGACCCAGTACTTC

len: 17
d_gene: TRBD2
v_gene: TRBV6-1
abundance: -
j_gene: TRBJ2-1
CDR3aa: CASSVASGMDAYNEQFF
CDR3nt: TGTGCCAGCAGTGTGGCTAGCGGGATGGACGCCTACAATGAGCAGTTCTTC

len: 17
d_gene: TRBD2
v_gene: TRBV5-5
abundance: -
j_gene: TRBJ2-3
CDR3aa: CASSETSGGRFTDTQYF
CDR3nt: TGTGCCAGCAGCGAAACTAGCGGGGGCCGCTTCACAGATACGCAGTATTTT

len: 19
d_gene: TRBD2
v_gene: TRBV4-3
abundance: -
j_gene: TRBJ2-6
CDR3aa: CASSQEGSGGASGANVLTF
CDR3nt: TGCGCCAGCAGCCAAGAGGGCAGCGGGGGGGCCTCTGGGGCCAACGTCCTGACTTTC

len: 14
d_gene: -
v_gene: TRBV6-4
abundance: -
j_gene: TRBJ1-5
CDR3aa: CASSEYGGSSPQHF
CDR3nt: TGTGCCAGCAGTGAATATGGGGGGTCCTCCCCCCAGCATTTT

len: 14
d_gene: TRBD2
v_gene: TRBV28
abundance: once
j_gene: TRBJ2-2
CDR3aa: CPSKRAGGSGELFF
CDR3nt: TGTCCCAGCAAAAGGGCCGGGGGGAGCGGGGAGCTGTTTTTT

len: 13
d_gene: -
v_gene: TRBV7-3
abundance: -
j_gene: TRBJ1-1
CDR3aa: CASSWTLNTEAFF
CDR3nt: TGTGCCAGCAGCTGGACTCTTAACACTGAAGCTTTCTTT

len: 15
d_gene: TRBD1
v_gene: TRBV3-1/TRBV3-2
abundance: -
j_gene: TRBJ2-4
CDR3aa: CASSQGGGYKNIQYF
CDR3nt: TGTGCCAGCAGCCAAGGAGGGGGCTACAAAAACATTCAGTACTTC

len: 15
d_gene: -
v_gene: TRBV27
abundance: -
j_gene: TRBJ1-2
CDR3aa: CASSLSILQMKGYTF
CDR3nt: TGTGCCAGCAGTTTATCGATTTTACAGATGAAAGGCTACACCTTC

len: 13
d_gene: -
v_gene: TRBV7-3
abundance: -
j_gene: TRBJ2-5
CDR3aa: CASSLYQGETQYF
CDR3nt: TGTGCCAGCAGCCTATACCAGGGAGAGACCCAGTACTTC

len: 14
d_gene: -
v_gene: TRBV9
abundance: few
j_gene: TRBJ1-4
CDR3aa: CASTRWGGNEKLFF
CDR3nt: TGTGCCAGCACTCGTTGGGGGGGTAATGAAAAACTGTTTTTT

len: 16
d_gene: TRBD1
v_gene: TRBV6-1
abundance: -
j_gene: TRBJ1-1
CDR3aa: CASSGTGGNVNTEAFF
CDR3nt: TGTGCCAGCAGTGGGACAGGGGGCAATGTGAACACTGAAGCTTTCTTT

len: 15
d_gene: TRBD1
v_gene: TRBV9
abundance: -
j_gene: TRBJ1-1
CDR3aa: CASSVHRGPNTEAFF
CDR3nt: TGTGCCAGCAGCGTCCACAGGGGTCCGAACACTGAAGCTTTCTTT